These 25 T cell receptor beta chains were all obtained from the same sample, sequenced in a study of tumor-infiltrating lymphocytes in localized non-small cell lung cancer (dated by TCRdb to about 2021). Libraries came from the immunoSEQ multiplex PCR assay. Sourced from immuneACCESS, this table was stored by TCRdb with only in-frame sequences that have V and J called. A share of the clones is absent; for the studies checked, an unresolved V gene accounts for under half, and the remainder has no known explanation. The sample profile shows fewer than 25,000 clones; approximately 70% of them were found once. The ten largest clonotypes hold 6.3% of the sample. Material for sequencing was lung tumor tissue. These receptors originate from a human donor with non-small cell lung cancer.

In its sample, this clone was seen a few times. This sequence joins TRBV7-2 and TRBJ2-2, with a tentative D call TRBD1 (6 bases). Germline CDR1 SGHTA, CDR2 FQGNSA. V was shortened by 2 bases and J by 6 bases, with 13 bases between the two germline ends. The CDR3 length is 15 residues. CDR3 nucleotides: TGTGCCAGCAGCTTATCTAGGGGGATCGCCGGGGAGCTGTTTTTT. Translated, it gives CASSLSRGIAGELFF.

As DNA, the CDR3 is TGTGCCAGTAAGGGGGACGGCGAGCAGTACTTC. It specifies CASKGDGEQYF. This rearrangement joins TRBV19 to TRBJ2-7; possible D gene TRBD1, 6 bases. This CDR3 spans 11 amino acids. CDR1 LNHDA and CDR2 SQIVND come from the germline V gene (reference sequence). V gave up 7 bases and J gave up 6 bases, with 10 bases separating them.

This clone showed up just a few times. This chain joins TRBV13 and TRBJ2-7, with D possibly TRBD1 on 5 matching bases. This CDR3 contains 14 residues. The germline V gene encodes CDR1 PRHDT and CDR2 FYEKMQ (reference sequence). V lost 5 bases and J lost 0, with 11 bases in between. CDR3 DNA sequence: TGTGCCAGCAGCCAGGAGACAGACTCCTACGAGCAGTACTTC. Translated, it gives CASSQETDSYEQYF.

This clone was observed once. This chain connects TRBV5-8 to TRBJ2-1, with D hard to call. Trimming left V 4 bases short and J 4 bases short, with 6 bases between. This CDR3 region has 12 residues. CDR1 is SGHTS and CDR2 is YDEGEE in the germline V gene. The CDR3 is CASSPSYNEQFF. Here the CDR3 DNA reads TGTGCCAGCAGCCCTTCTTACAATGAGCAGTTCTTC.

The CDR3 DNA follows: TGTGCCAGTAGTATAGATCGGGTGAGGAATGAGCAGTTCTTC. As protein: CASSIDRVRNEQFF. V gene TRBV19 combines with J gene TRBJ2-1; D gene uncertain. CDR3 length equals 14 residues. CDR1 is LNHDA and CDR2 is SQIVND in the germline V gene (reference sequence). Trimming stripped 0 bases from V and 7 bases from J, with 10 bases between.

This clone occurred a few times. The rearrangement links TRBV30 to TRBJ2-2; tentatively, D is TRBD1 (6 bases). The CDR3 length is 14 residues. CDR1 and CDR2 (germline): GTSNPN, SVGIG (reference sequence). V lost 2 bases and J lost 7, with 14 bases in between. CDR3 sequence: CAWSKAGVSGELFF. The DNA of the CDR3 is TGTGCCTGGAGTAAGGCAGGGGTCAGCGGGGAGCTGTTTTTT. The complete variable domain, with remaining parts taken from reference TRBV30 and TRBJ2-2, reads SQTIHQWPATLVQPVGSPLSLECTVEGTSNPNLYWYRQAAGRGLQLLFYSVGIGQISSEVPQNLSASRPQDRQFILSSKKLLLSDSGFYLCAWSKAGVSGELFFGEGSRLTVL.

The chain couples TRBV7-3 to TRBJ1-1, with no clear D. The CDR3 has 13 amino acids. Trimming took 5 bases from V and 1 from J, leaving 8 bases between them. Per the germline V gene, CDR1 is SGHTA and CDR2 is FQGTGA. The CDR3 spells CASSPRGNTEAFF. CDR3 nucleotide sequence: TGTGCCAGCAGCCCCCGCGGGAACACTGAAGCTTTCTTT.

This clone has a single count. The gene calls are TRBV5-6 and TRBJ1-2; no clear D. V lost 4 bases and J 1 base, leaving 8 bases between the germline ends. The CDR3 spans 13 residues. CDR1 is SGHDT, CDR2 YYEEEE, per germline. The chain's CDR3 is CASSLPNNYGYTF. For the CDR3, the DNA is TGTGCCAGCAGCCTCCCCAATAACTATGGCTACACCTTC.

This chain uses TRBV7-9 with TRBJ2-7; the D gene could be TRBD1 or TRBD2 (5 bases each). From germline, CDR1 is SEHNR and CDR2 FQNEAQ (reference sequence). There are 17 residues in the CDR3. Trimming pared 5 bases from V and 0 bases from J, leaving 20 bases between. This CDR3 is CASSLMGRALNSYEQYF. The CDR3 DNA reads TGTGCCAGCAGCCTCATGGGGCGGGCCTTAAACTCCTACGAGCAGTACTTC.

The chain couples TRBV7-2 to TRBJ1-6; 8 bases map to TRBD1. In germline, CDR1 is SGHTA, CDR2 FQGNSA. This CDR3 has 15 amino acids. Trimming at V came to 5 bases and at J to 10 bases, leaving 10 bases not matched to a gene. The CDR3 sequence is CASSPGQAQGSPLHF. As DNA, the CDR3 is TGTGCCAGCAGCCCGGGACAGGCACAAGGATCACCCCTCCACTTT.

This chain connects TRBV19 to TRBJ1-1, with no clear D. The V end was cut by 5 bases, the J end by 1 base, with 11 bases between. The V gene's germline CDR1 is LNHDA and CDR2 SQIVND (reference sequence). This CDR3 comprises 14 residues. The CDR3 coding sequence is TGTGCCAGTAGTTTCCCGGAGGCGAACACTGAAGCTTTCTTT. This sequence encodes CASSFPEANTEAFF.

This rearrangement joins TRBV5-4 to TRBJ1-2, with TRBD1 as a possible D gene (5 bases). Germline V gives CDR1 SGHNT, CDR2 YYREEE (reference sequence). V lost 4 bases and J lost 5, with 15 bases in between. The CDR3 extends over 14 amino acids. The CDR3 region is CASSPGLGGYGYTF. CDR3 nucleotide sequence: TGTGCCAGCAGCCCTGGACTGGGGGGTTATGGCTACACCTTC.

The chain couples TRBV18 to TRBJ1-1; maybe TRBD1 (6 bases). Germline V CDR1 and CDR2: KGHSH, LQKENI. The CDR3 has 13 amino acids. Trimming stripped 2 bases from V and 4 bases from J, with 8 bases between. The DNA for the CDR3 is TGTGCCAGCTCACCAGGGGGCAGCACTGAAGCTTTCTTT. It yields the protein CASSPGGSTEAFF.

This clone was seen only a few times. The gene calls are TRBV5-4 and TRBJ1-2; 8 bases are shared with TRBD1. The germline V gene encodes CDR1 SGHNT and CDR2 YYREEE (reference sequence). This CDR3 contains 13 residues. Unmatched junction bases numbered 5, after V lost 5 bases and J lost 5 bases. CDR3 DNA: TGTGCCAGCAGGAAGACAGGGGAATATGGCTACACCTTC. Its translation: CASRKTGEYGYTF.

The gene calls are TRBV15 and TRBJ2-5, with 9 bases aligning to TRBD1. Germline lookup yields CDR1 LNHNV and CDR2 YYDKDF (reference sequence). Trimming removed 1 base from V and 4 bases from J; junction bases left unmatched: 10. This CDR3 comprises 17 residues. CDR3 protein: CATSRVGTGPGGETQYF. Written as DNA, the CDR3 is TGTGCCACCAGCAGAGTCGGGACAGGGCCTGGGGGAGAGACCCAGTACTTC.

This clone was found a few times. The chain uses TRBV7-8 and TRBJ1-3; possible D gene TRBD1, 6 bases. Trimming left V 3 bases short and J 6 bases short, with 9 bases between. The germline V gene encodes CDR1 SGHVS and CDR2 FQNEAQ. The CDR3 runs 13 residues. The CDR3 loop reads CASSFSGENTIYF. The DNA of the CDR3 is TGTGCCAGCAGCTTTTCAGGGGAAAACACCATATATTTT. Drawing the rest from reference TRBV7-8 and TRBJ1-3, the complete variable domain is GAGVSQSPRYKVAKRGQDVALRCDPISGHVSLFWYQQALGQGPEFLTYFQNEAQLDKSGLPSDRFFAERPEGSVSTLKIQRTQQEDSAVYLCASSFSGENTIYFGEGSWLTVV.

The gene calls are TRBV28 and TRBJ2-4; 7 bases fit TRBD1. V lost 6 bases to trimming and J lost 6 bases; unmatched junction nucleotides: 5. From germline, CDR1 is MDHEN and CDR2 SYDVKM. The CDR3 is made up of 13 amino acids. The CDR3 nucleotides are TGTGCCAGCAGCCGCGCAGGGGGAAACATTCAGTACTTC. Its protein is CASSRAGGNIQYF. The full variable domain, in which reference TRBV28 and TRBJ2-4 provide the parts outside the CDR3, is DVKVTQSSRYLVKRTGEKVFLECVQDMDHENMFWYRQDPGLGLRLIYFSYDVKMKEKGDIPEGYSVSREKKERFSLILESASTNQTSMYLCASSRAGGNIQYFGAGTRLSVL.

This chain uses TRBV5-1 with TRBJ1-2, with no clear D. The CDR3 contains 15 residues. Germline CDR1 is SGHRS and CDR2 is YFSETQ. Trimming cost V 2 bases and J 0 bases, with 11 bases left between them. The chain's CDR3 is CASSFFGGANYGYTF. The DNA for the CDR3 is TGCGCCAGCAGCTTTTTTGGCGGAGCTAACTATGGCTACACCTTC.

The gene calls are TRBV2 and TRBJ2-2; no reliable D call. This CDR3 contains 15 residues. V dropped 7 bases and J dropped 5 bases, with 17 bases sitting between them. Germline V lookup: CDR1 SNHLY, CDR2 FYNNEI. CDR3 loop: CASTEGMGRTGELFF. CDR3 bases: TGTGCCAGCACCGAAGGAATGGGCCGTACCGGGGAGCTGTTTTTT.

V is TRBV6-6 and J is TRBJ2-1; D uncertain. This CDR3 is 12 amino acids long. The germline V gene has CDR1 MNHNY and CDR2 SVGAGI (reference sequence). The germline V and J ends were trimmed by 2 bases and 4 bases, with 3 bases remaining between them. CDR3 DNA: TGTGCCAGCAGTTACGCGTACAATGAGCAGTTCTTC. It yields the protein CASSYAYNEQFF.

This chain uses TRBV10-3 with TRBJ1-5, with 7 bases matching TRBD1. The CDR3 is 17 amino acids. Germline assignment: CDR1 ENHRY and CDR2 SYGVKD. Germline trimming cut 1 base from V and 4 bases from J; bases unmatched to any gene: 10. CDR3 nucleotide sequence: TGTGCCATCAGTGAGTTCAGGGGGGCACGGGAGAATCAGCCCCAGCATTTT. It codes for CAISEFRGARENQPQHF.

The rearrangement uses TRBV5-6 and TRBJ2-2; 7 bases are shared with TRBD1. The CDR3 loop spans 16 amino acids. CDR1 is SGHDT and CDR2 is YYEEEE in the germline V gene. J was trimmed by 4 bases and V by 3 bases; bases with no gene match: 9. The CDR3 is CASSWGPGQPTGELFF. The CDR3 DNA follows: TGTGCCAGCAGCTGGGGACCGGGACAGCCCACCGGGGAGCTGTTTTTT.

The V and J genes are TRBV6-1 and TRBJ2-1; no reliable D call. V was trimmed by 2 bases and J by 9 bases, leaving 11 bases between them. The germline CDR1 and CDR2 sequences are MNHNS and SASEGT. The CDR3 totals 13 residues. This CDR3 is CASSELSTGEQFF. DNA of the CDR3: TGTGCCAGCAGTGAACTCTCCACGGGTGAGCAGTTCTTC.

This clone is classed as medium-sized. The chain uses TRBV4-2 and TRBJ1-6; TRBD1 matches 7 bases. Germline lookup yields CDR1 LGHNA and CDR2 YNFKEQ. Germline trimming cut 6 bases from V and 7 bases from J; bases unmatched to any gene: 6. The CDR3 runs to 14 residues. In DNA, the CDR3 is TGTGCCAGCAGAGGGACAGCGGACAATTCACCCCTCCACTTT. Residues: CASRGTADNSPLHF.

The chain carries TRBV6-6 and TRBJ1-2; TRBD1 matches 10 bases. The V and J ends lost 7 bases and 1 base, in that order; junction bases with no gene match: 9. The CDR3 has 16 residues. Germline CDR1 reads MNHNY; CDR2 reads SVGAGI (reference sequence). The CDR3 DNA reads TGTGCCAGCATCAGGTCGGGACAGGGGATTAACTATGGCTACACCTTC. It yields the protein CASIRSGQGINYGYTF.